Each of the 22 T cell receptor beta chains below was sequenced from the same sample in a study of T cell responses to AZD1222 COVID-19 vaccine. Produced via immunoSEQ multiplex PCR; TCRdb's table is partial and in-frame only. In the table there are tens of thousands of clones, 90% of which are singletons. The material was peripheral blood, obtained 28 days after the second AZD1222 dose. The receptors here all came from an adult who received the AZD1222 COVID-19 vaccine.

The V call is TRBV4-2, the J call TRBJ1-6; 9 positions agree with TRBD1. Trimming took 11 bases from V and 4 from J; bases not matched to a gene: 9. CDR1 LGHNA and CDR2 YNFKEQ come from the germline V gene. This CDR3 has 15 residues. In DNA form, the CDR3 reads TGTGCCGTAGCCCCGACAGGGGGTTATAATTCACCCCTCCACTTT. Residues: CAVAPTGGYNSPLHF.

The chain joins TRBV6-1 to TRBJ1-2; TRBD1 aligns across 8 bases. Germline trimming cut 1 base from V and 7 bases from J; bases unmatched to any gene: 5. The CDR3 is 14 residues long. The germline V gene encodes CDR1 MNHNS and CDR2 SASEGT. CDR3: CASSEVRTGPGYTF. The CDR3 DNA reads TGTGCCAGCAGTGAAGTCCGGACAGGGCCTGGCTACACCTTC.

The chain carries TRBV7-2 and TRBJ2-5; TRBD2 matches at 11 bases. The CDR3 length is 14 residues. V shed 5 bases, J shed 4 bases, and the junction held 3 bases outside the gene matches. Germline assignment: CDR1 SGHTA and CDR2 FQGNSA. CDR3 coding DNA: TGTGCCAGCAGCCCTAGCGGGGGGAGAGAGACCCAGTACTTC. This sequence encodes CASSPSGGRETQYF.

The V gene is TRBV7-2, the J gene TRBJ1-1, with 9 bases lining up with TRBD1. Per the germline V gene, CDR1 is SGHTA and CDR2 is FQGNSA. The V and J ends lost 6 bases and 1 base, in that order; junction bases with no gene match: 3. This CDR3 region has 14 residues. CDR3 nucleotide sequence: TGTGCCAGCAGGACAGGGGGTTGGAACACTGAAGCTTTCTTT. This gives the protein CASRTGGWNTEAFF.

The CDR3 nucleotides read TGTGCCAGCAGGGCGCGGGACACCGGGGAGCTGTTTTTT. Translation gives CASRARDTGELFF. This chain connects TRBV12-3 or TRBV12-4 to TRBJ2-2; TRBD2 might be the D (5 bases). The CDR3 is 13 amino acids. Trimming stripped 6 bases from V and 3 bases from J, with 8 bases between.

The table lists this clone with a count of one. The chain is built from TRBV30 and TRBJ1-4; D may be TRBD1 (5 bases). Germline-derived CDR1 and CDR2 are GTSNPN and SVGIG (reference sequence). CDR3 length equals 15 residues. Trimming cost V 2 bases and J 3 bases, with 13 bases left between them. The CDR3 bases are TGTGCCTGGAGTACCCTTGGGGGGGCTAATGAAAAACTGTTTTTT. Translated: CAWSTLGGANEKLFF. The full variable domain, completed using reference TRBV30 and TRBJ1-4, is SQTIHQWPATLVQPVGSPLSLECTVEGTSNPNLYWYRQAAGRGLQLLFYSVGIGQISSEVPQNLSASRPQDRQFILSSKKLLLSDSGFYLCAWSTLGGANEKLFFGSGTQLSVL.

The chain is built from TRBV29-1 and TRBJ1-1, with 9 bases identical to TRBD1. CDR3 length: 12 residues. Germline CDR1 and CDR2: SQVTM and ANQGSEA. J was trimmed by 3 bases and V by 7 bases; bases with no gene match: 3. The CDR3 reads CSARTGDTEAFF. The CDR3 region has the DNA TGCAGCGCCCGGACAGGGGACACTGAAGCTTTCTTT.

The chain couples TRBV10-1 to TRBJ2-2; 10 bases agree with TRBD1. Trimming removed 5 bases from V and 7 bases from J; junction bases left unmatched: 7. CDR1 and CDR2 from the germline V gene are WNHNN and SYGVQD (reference sequence). The CDR3 runs 15 residues. This chain's CDR3 is CASSWDRGTIGELFF. CDR3 nucleotide sequence: TGCGCCAGCAGTTGGGACAGGGGAACTATCGGGGAGCTGTTTTTT.

This chain connects TRBV3-1 (or the pseudogene TRBV3-2) to TRBJ1-1, with D possibly TRBD1 on 6 matching bases. Per germline, CDR1 LGHDT and CDR2 YNNKEL (reference sequence). Trimming removed 6 bases at V and 0 bases at J, with 8 bases between. CDR3 length: 13 amino acids. This CDR3 is CASRTGMNTEAFF. In DNA, the CDR3 is TGTGCCAGCAGAACAGGGATGAACACTGAAGCTTTCTTT.

CDR3 bases: TGTGCCAGCAGTGAAGCGGGGGGTGAGCAGTTCTTC. Its protein product is CASSEAGGEQFF. The rearrangement joins TRBV6-1 to TRBJ2-1; tentatively, D is TRBD2 (6 bases). V lost 0 bases to trimming and J lost 9 bases, with 6 bases between them. The CDR3 is made up of 12 amino acids. Germline V gene sequence: CDR1 MNHNS, CDR2 SASEGT.

In this sample, this clone turned up a few times. This chain connects TRBV5-4 to TRBJ2-2; 9 bases match TRBD1. This CDR3 has 15 amino acids. The junction had 5 bases not matched to a gene; V was cut back by 4 bases and J by 4 bases. The germline gives CDR1 SGHNT, CDR2 YYREEE (reference sequence). The CDR3 loop reads CASSPPTGGTGELFF. The DNA for the CDR3 is TGTGCCAGCAGCCCGCCGACAGGGGGCACCGGGGAGCTGTTTTTT.

The chain has TRBV24-1 and TRBJ1-1; D remains ambiguous. The germline gives CDR1 KGHDR, CDR2 SFDVKD. Trimming pared 2 bases from V and 5 bases from J, leaving 14 bases between. This CDR3 has 15 amino acids. Here the CDR3 DNA reads TGTGCCACCAGTGATTCTCGGGGTGTTGGTACTGAAGCTTTCTTT. Translation: CATSDSRGVGTEAFF.

This chain connects TRBV30 to TRBJ2-7, with 7 bases that match TRBD2. The CDR3 loop spans 14 amino acids. V trimming: 4 bases; J trimming: 6 bases; junction bases outside the gene matches: 12. Germline CDR1 GTSNPN, CDR2 SVGIG (reference sequence). CDR3 region: CAWTPEGGRFEQYF. The CDR3 DNA follows: TGTGCCTGGACCCCTGAGGGAGGGCGATTCGAGCAGTACTTC.

The gene calls are TRBV3-1 (or the pseudogene TRBV3-2) and TRBJ1-5, with TRBD1 matching 11 bases. The germline gives CDR1 LGHDT, CDR2 YNNKEL (reference sequence). V dropped 4 bases and J dropped 0; count of bases not matched to a gene: 11. The CDR3 has 19 residues. DNA of the CDR3: TGTGCCAGCAGCCTATTACGGGACAGGGGGGGCGATAGCAATCAGCCCCAGCATTTT. Its translation: CASSLLRDRGGDSNQPQHF.

The genes are TRBV5-4 and TRBJ1-3; D gene unclear. CDR1 is SGHNT, CDR2 YYREEE, per germline (reference sequence). This CDR3 region has 15 residues. Trimming shortened V by 2 bases and J by 1 base, and 10 bases separated the two germline ends. CDR3: CASSFRSESGNTIYF. The DNA of the CDR3 is TGTGCCAGCAGCTTTAGATCCGAATCTGGAAACACCATATATTTT.

The chain links TRBV30 to TRBJ1-5; D not certain. The CDR3 spans 14 residues. V was shortened by 1 base and J by 3 bases, with 10 bases between the two germline ends. Germline-derived CDR1 and CDR2 are GTSNPN and SVGIG (reference sequence). The CDR3 DNA reads as TGTGCCTGGAGTGGGGCGAACGCCAATCAGCCCCAGCATTTT. This sequence encodes CAWSGANANQPQHF.

This clone was detected only once. The chain uses TRBV14 and TRBJ2-5; weak D call: TRBD2 (5 bases). Germline CDR1 SGHDN, CDR2 FVKESK. The CDR3 is 16 residues long. Deletions cut 0 bases from V and 5 bases from J, with 16 bases between. CDR3 bases: TGTGCCAGCAGCCAAGAGGGCCAGCGGTTCCGGGAGACCCAGTACTTC. The encoded protein is CASSQEGQRFRETQYF. Full variable domain (rest looked up from reference TRBV14 and TRBJ2-5): EAGVTQFPSHSVIEKGQTVTLRCDPISGHDNLYWYRRVMGKEIKFLLHFVKESKQDESGMPNNRFLAERTGGTYSTLKVQPAELEDSGVYFCASSQEGQRFRETQYFGPGTRLLVL.

The chain is built from TRBV12-3 or TRBV12-4 and TRBJ2-7; tentative D call: TRBD1 (6 bases). CDR3 size: 13 residues. V was cut by 3 bases and J by 0 bases, with 6 bases left in between. CDR3 residues: CASSLGASYEQYF. The CDR3 coding sequence is TGTGCCAGCAGTTTGGGGGCCTCCTACGAGCAGTACTTC.

V is TRBV7-9 and J is TRBJ2-1, with TRBD2 matching 13 bases. Per the germline V gene, CDR1 is SEHNR and CDR2 is FQNEAQ (reference sequence). The CDR3 covers 19 residues. V shed 2 bases and J 0 bases; nucleotides not matched to a gene: 7. The CDR3 DNA follows: TGTGCCAGCAGCTTATACGCGGGACTAGCGGGGACCTCCTACAATGAGCAGTTCTTC. Translation gives CASSLYAGLAGTSYNEQFF.

This clone has only a few counts. The chain's CDR3 is CASSFSGGTQYF. CDR3 nucleotide sequence: TGTGCCAGCAGCTTTAGCGGGGGTACGCAGTATTTT. The J gene is TRBJ2-3, the V gene TRBV11-2; 9 bases map to TRBD2. V lost 3 bases to trimming and J lost 8 bases; unmatched junction nucleotides: 0. Looked up from germline, CDR1 is SGHAT and CDR2 is FQNNGV. The CDR3 extends over 12 amino acids.

The chain is built from TRBV19 and TRBJ2-2, with a weak D call TRBD2 (6 bases). CDR3 length: 15 amino acids. The V gene's germline CDR1 is LNHDA and CDR2 SQIVND (reference sequence). Deletions cut 5 bases from V and 0 bases from J, with 10 bases between. Here the CDR3 DNA reads TGTGCCAGTAGTCCTGGGGGGACGAACACCGGGGAGCTGTTTTTT. Translation: CASSPGGTNTGELFF. The whole variable domain, filled in from reference TRBV19 and TRBJ2-2, reads DGGITQSPKYLFRKEGQNVTLSCEQNLNHDAMYWYRQDPGQGLRLIYYSQIVNDFQKGDIAEGYSVSREKKESFPLTVTSAQKNPTAFYLCASSPGGTNTGELFFGEGSRLTVL.

V and J are TRBV6-1 and TRBJ2-7; D gene ambiguous. The V end lost 3 bases, the J end lost 2 bases, and 11 bases lay between the germline ends. The length of the CDR3 is 14 residues. Looked up from germline, CDR1 is MNHNS and CDR2 is SASEGT. The chain's CDR3 is CASSDVIRPYEQYF. The CDR3, as DNA: TGTGCCAGCAGTGACGTGATCCGGCCCTACGAGCAGTACTTC.